The 30 T cell receptor beta chains given below trace back to one sample, sequenced in a study of patients and donors after allogeneic stem cell transplantation. TCRdb reprocessed the RT-PCR reads via MiXCR and lists one record per CDR3 protein. The data hold a few hundred thousand distinct CDR3 sequences, with about 37% observed a single time. The sequencing sample was made of blood, either unsorted or a sorted T cell fraction (not recorded which). These receptors originate from a human donor who was either an allogeneic HSCT recipient or a stem cell or donor lymphocyte infusion donor (not recorded which). It is not recorded whose cells these are; they may come from a transplant donor.

This clonotype showed up just once. The chain combines TRBV5-1 with TRBJ1-1; 7 bases fit TRBD1. This CDR3 contains 16 residues. J was trimmed by 0 bases and V by 4 bases; bases with no gene match: 9. Germline V lookup: CDR1 SGHRS, CDR2 YFSETQ. CDR3: CASSKDRAPLNTEAFF. The CDR3 DNA reads as TGCGCCAGCAGCAAAGACAGGGCCCCCTTGAACACTGAAGCTTTCTTT.

This rearrangement joins TRBV10-3 to TRBJ2-7, with D unclear. The CDR3 totals 12 residues. The germline V gene has CDR1 ENHRY and CDR2 SYGVKD. V was shortened by 2 bases and J by 8 bases, with 10 bases between the two germline ends. The chain's CDR3 is CAISETRPKQYF. In nucleotides, the CDR3 is TGTGCCATCAGTGAGACCCGGCCTAAGCAGTACTTC.

The chain employs TRBV25-1 and TRBJ2-1; TRBD1 agrees at 8 bases. The CDR3 length is 14 residues. CDR1 and CDR2 (germline): MGHDK, SYGVNS. Losses at the gene ends were 8 bases for V and 6 bases for J; bases not matched to a gene: 9. CDR3 in DNA: TGTGCCAGCGGCGACAGGGGCCGTTTCAATGAGCAGTTCTTC. Protein: CASGDRGRFNEQFF.

This clonotype was observed a few times. The V gene is TRBV5-1, the J gene TRBJ1-1; no clear D. The ends were cut back, 0 bases at V and 11 bases at J, with 20 bases in the middle. Germline V gene lookup returns CDR1 SGHRS and CDR2 YFSETQ. CDR3 length equals 15 residues. The CDR3 here is CASSLGYGLKNEAFF. CDR3 bases: TGCGCCAGCAGCTTGGGATATGGCCTCAAAAACGAGGCTTTCTTT.

The chain employs TRBV24-1 and TRBJ1-1; D uncertain. Germline V gene lookup returns CDR1 KGHDR and CDR2 SFDVKD. V was trimmed by 3 bases and J by 1 base, leaving 5 bases between them. The CDR3 is made up of 13 amino acids. The CDR3 DNA reads as TGTGCCACCAGTGATGAATGGAACACTGAAGCTTTCTTT. Amino acids: CATSDEWNTEAFF.

This clonotype was counted only a few times. The rearrangement uses TRBV28 and TRBJ1-2; D perhaps matches TRBD1 (5 bases). This CDR3 is built from 13 residues. V was trimmed by 4 bases and J by 2 bases, leaving 8 bases between them. CDR1 is MDHEN and CDR2 is SYDVKM in the germline V gene. In DNA form, the CDR3 reads TGTGCCAGCAGTTATGACAGAAACTATGGCTACACCTTC. This translates into CASSYDRNYGYTF.

The chain has TRBV7-9 and TRBJ2-4, with TRBD2 identical over 7 bases. V lost 0 bases, J lost 8 bases, and 4 bases stayed unmatched. Germline CDR1 is SEHNR and CDR2 is FQNEAQ (reference sequence). The CDR3 loop spans 14 amino acids. The CDR3 nucleotides read TGTGCCAGCAGCTTAGCAGCGGGGTTTGACATTCAGTACTTC. Translating gives CASSLAAGFDIQYF.

The chain combines TRBV12-3 or TRBV12-4 with TRBJ1-6; 7 nucleotides line up with TRBD1. The CDR3 has 13 amino acids. Germline trimming cut 8 bases from V and 5 bases from J; bases unmatched to any gene: 3. The CDR3 sequence: CASRTGHNSPLHF. CDR3 sequence (DNA): TGTGCCAGCCGGACAGGCCATAATTCACCCCTCCACTTT.

This clonotype was observed a few times. V is TRBV12-3 or TRBV12-4 and J is TRBJ2-2; the D gene could be TRBD1 or TRBD2 (5 bases each). The CDR3 contains 16 residues. The V end lost 5 bases, the J end lost 4 bases, and 17 bases lay between the germline ends. As DNA, the CDR3 is TGTGCCAGCAGTCCCGGGACGGACCCTCGCACCGGGGAGCTGTTTTTT. Its translation: CASSPGTDPRTGELFF.

Only a few counts were recorded for this clonotype. The V call is TRBV6-5, the J call TRBJ1-2; possible D gene TRBD1, 6 bases. V lost 6 bases, J lost 6 bases, and 17 bases lay in between. This CDR3 is built from 14 residues. CDR1 MNHEY and CDR2 SVGAGI come from the germline V gene. This CDR3 reads CASSRSGEGDGYTF. CDR3 nucleotides: TGTGCCAGCAGCCGCAGCGGGGAGGGGGATGGCTACACCTTC.

The chain uses TRBV7-8 and TRBJ1-5, with D unclear. CDR1 is SGHVS, CDR2 FQNEAQ, per germline. The CDR3 runs to 14 residues. Trimming removed 5 bases from V and 11 bases from J, with 19 bases in between. The DNA of the CDR3 is TGTGCCAGCAGCCCCACATCGCAGATCGGGGCCCAGCATTTT. It encodes CASSPTSQIGAQHF. Full variable domain (outside the CDR3, taken from reference TRBV7-8 and TRBJ1-5): GAGVSQSPRYKVAKRGQDVALRCDPISGHVSLFWYQQALGQGPEFLTYFQNEAQLDKSGLPSDRFFAERPEGSVSTLKIQRTQQEDSAVYLCASSPTSQIGAQHFGDGTRLSIL.

This chain connects TRBV20-1 to TRBJ2-1, with 9 bases aligning to TRBD2. The trim removed 6 bases at V and 7 bases at J, leaving 7 bases unmatched. This CDR3 region has 13 residues. The germline V gene encodes CDR1 DFQATT and CDR2 SNEGSKA (reference sequence). The CDR3 nucleotides are TGCAGTGCCTCCCCGGGACTAGCTAATGAGCAGTTCTTC. The encoded protein is CSASPGLANEQFF.

This clonotype showed up just once. J is TRBJ2-5 and V is TRBV5-1, with 9 bases matching TRBD1. The trim removed 4 bases at V and 2 bases at J, leaving 6 bases unmatched. From germline, CDR1 is SGHRS and CDR2 YFSETQ. This CDR3 is built from 15 residues. The CDR3 coding sequence is TGCGCCAGCAGCCCGGACAGGGGCGGACAAGAGACCCAGTACTTC. Its translation is CASSPDRGGQETQYF. Full variable domain (rest looked up from reference TRBV5-1 and TRBJ2-5): KAGVTQTPRYLIKTRGQQVTLSCSPISGHRSVSWYQQTPGQGLQFLFEYFSETQRNKGNFPGRFSGRQFSNSRSEMNVSTLELGDSALYLCASSPDRGGQETQYFGPGTRLLVL.

This clonotype has only one observation. The chain is built from TRBV7-8 and TRBJ1-4, with a possible D match to TRBD1 (5 bases). This CDR3 has 15 residues. The V gene's germline CDR1 is SGHVS and CDR2 FQNEAQ. Trimming removed 6 bases from V and 8 bases from J, with 19 bases in between. The CDR3 spells CASSPRGGNQEKLFF. In nucleotides, the CDR3 is TGTGCCAGCAGTCCTCGGGGGGGTAACCAAGAAAAACTGTTTTTT.

This clonotype was counted only a few times. The chain is built from TRBV3-1 and TRBJ1-6; 9 nucleotides line up with TRBD1. The V segment lost 5 bases and the J segment 10 bases; nucleotides outside the gene matches: 15. CDR1 is LGHDT and CDR2 is YNNKEL in the germline V gene (reference sequence). The CDR3 is made up of 17 amino acids. The chain's CDR3 is CASSVTSPGQGGSPLHF. The CDR3 DNA reads as TGTGCCAGCAGCGTGACGTCTCCGGGACAGGGTGGGTCACCCCTCCACTTT.

The rearrangement uses TRBV19 and TRBJ1-1, with 8 nucleotides matching TRBD1. Germline V lookup: CDR1 LNHDA, CDR2 SQIVND (reference sequence). CDR3 length: 13 amino acids. V lost 5 bases, J lost 7 bases, and 6 bases stayed unmatched. The CDR3, as DNA: TGTGCCAGTAGTCCGACAGGGGCAGGTGAAGCTTTCTTT. Amino acid sequence: CASSPTGAGEAFF.

This clonotype has a count of ten or more. This chain joins TRBV20-1 and TRBJ1-5, with a weak D call TRBD1 (5 bases). Trimming removed 1 base at V and 2 bases at J, with 9 bases between. The germline CDR1 and CDR2 sequences are DFQATT and SNEGSKA (reference sequence). This CDR3 is built from 14 residues. CDR3 sequence (DNA): TGCAGTGCTAGAGGTATAGGGGGCAATCAGCCCCAGCATTTT. Protein product: CSARGIGGNQPQHF.

The CDR3 region is CAISPDYSNQPQHF. CDR3 bases: TGTGCCATCAGCCCAGATTATAGCAATCAGCCCCAGCATTTT. J is TRBJ1-5 and V is TRBV10-3, with D unresolved. The CDR3 sequence is 14 residues long. V was shortened by 6 bases and J by 0 bases, with 9 bases between the two germline ends. The V gene's germline CDR1 is ENHRY and CDR2 SYGVKD.

This clonotype was observed once. This sequence joins TRBV7-2 and TRBJ1-4; no firm D call. Germline loops: CDR1 SGHTA, CDR2 FQGNSA. This CDR3 spans 13 amino acids. Trimming left V 8 bases short and J 5 bases short, with 12 bases between. The CDR3 DNA reads TGTGCCAGCGGATCACAGCCGAATGAAAAACTGTTTTTT. This translates into CASGSQPNEKLFF.

About this clonotype itself: The junction and the germline gene differ at one end; a read error may be behind it. V usage is TRBV28 and J usage is TRBJ1-1, with a possible D match to TRBD1 (6 bases). CDR1 MDHEN and CDR2 SYDVKM come from the germline V gene. The CDR3 is made up of 12 amino acids. The CDR3 region is CASSSQGTEVFF. Here the CDR3 DNA reads TGTGCCAGCAGTTCTCAGGGGACTGAAGTTTTCTTT.

The CDR3 DNA is TGTGCCACCAGCAGCGGGGACAGACTGAACACTGAAGCTTTCTTT. It translates to CATSSGDRLNTEAFF. This chain uses TRBV15 with TRBJ1-1; 7 bases are shared with TRBD1. Unmatched junction bases numbered 4, after V lost 3 bases and J lost 0 bases. Germline lookup yields CDR1 LNHNV and CDR2 YYDKDF (reference sequence). The CDR3 has 15 residues.

There are a few counts of this clonotype. The chain links TRBV6-5 to TRBJ1-1; D possibly corresponds to TRBD1 (6 bases). Trimming pared 0 bases from V and 1 base from J, leaving 12 bases between. Germline V lookup: CDR1 MNHEY, CDR2 SVGAGI. The CDR3 spans 16 residues. The CDR3 loop is CASSYSPGQQNTEAFF. CDR3 coding DNA: TGTGCCAGCAGTTACTCTCCGGGACAACAGAACACTGAAGCTTTCTTT.

The chain has TRBV27 and TRBJ2-7; TRBD2 matches 12 bases. This CDR3 comprises 13 residues. From germline, CDR1 is MNHEY and CDR2 SMNVEV (reference sequence). V was clipped by 3 bases and J by 9 bases; unmatched bases: 3. CDR3 sequence (DNA): TGTGCCAGCAGTTTGCTAGCGGGGGGGCTGCAGTACTTC. It encodes CASSLLAGGLQYF.

V is TRBV5-8 and J is TRBJ1-1; 10 nucleotides align to TRBD1. V was pared by 5 bases and J by 3 bases, with 4 bases of the junction left unmatched. This CDR3 is built from 14 residues. Germline lookup yields CDR1 SGHTS and CDR2 YDEGEE. The CDR3 coding sequence is TGTGCCAGCAGACGGGACAGGGGATACACTGAAGCTTTCTTT. Residues: CASRRDRGYTEAFF.

This clonotype came up a few times. The V gene is TRBV19, the J gene TRBJ1-4, with D unresolved. V was trimmed by 7 bases and J by 10 bases, leaving 16 bases between them. The CDR3 consists of 13 residues. Germline CDR1 is LNHDA and CDR2 is SQIVND (reference sequence). Here the CDR3 reads CASTPSSTAKLFF. CDR3 sequence (DNA): TGTGCCAGTACCCCCTCGTCCACGGCAAAACTGTTTTTT.

Concerning this clonotype: A read error is possible here, since a much larger clone lies one base away. The chain's CDR3 is CASGHTGNYAYTF. The CDR3 DNA is TGTGCCAGCGGGCATACAGGGAACTATGCCTACACCTTC. The chain employs TRBV12-3 or TRBV12-4 and TRBJ1-2, with D maybe TRBD1 (6 bases). The CDR3 covers 13 residues.

CDR3 DNA: TGTGCCTGGACAGGGAAAAATGGAAACACCATATATTTT. Encoded protein: CAWTGKNGNTIYF. The V gene is TRBV30, the J gene TRBJ1-3; perhaps TRBD1 as D (5 bases). The V and J ends lost 4 bases and 3 bases respectively, with 10 bases between them. This CDR3 spans 13 amino acids. The germline V gene encodes CDR1 GTSNPN and CDR2 SVGIG (reference sequence).

This chain connects TRBV27 to TRBJ2-7; 9 nucleotides match TRBD1. This CDR3 has 15 amino acids. Germline CDR1 is MNHEY and CDR2 is SMNVEV (reference sequence). Trimming cost V 2 bases and J 4 bases; bases outside gene matches: 6. In DNA form, the CDR3 reads TGTGCCAGCAGTTTACCGGGACAGGGTCTATACGAGCAGTACTTC. This sequence encodes CASSLPGQGLYEQYF.

This chain joins TRBV7-8 and TRBJ2-1; D is undetermined. The CDR3 length is 13 residues. Trimming took off 5 bases at V and 10 bases at J, with 15 bases between the two ends. The V gene's germline CDR1 is SGHVS and CDR2 FQNEAQ. CDR3 DNA: TGTGCCAGCAGCCAAACGACCCGTCTCGAGCAGTTCTTC. It translates to CASSQTTRLEQFF.

This chain connects TRBV4-3 to TRBJ1-4, with 7 bases identical to TRBD1. The trim removed 3 bases at V and 8 bases at J, leaving 12 bases unmatched. CDR1 is LGHNA and CDR2 is YSLEER in the germline V gene. The length of the CDR3 is 16 residues. The CDR3 DNA sequence: TGCGCCAGCAGCCAGCAACGGACAGGAGGGCGCGAAAAACTGTTTTTT. Amino acid sequence: CASSQQRTGGREKLFF.